This TCR beta chain was recovered during a study of blood T cell repertoires in COVID-19. Sequencing used immunoSEQ multiplex PCR; TCRdb keeps in-frame clones, though not all of them. The sample lists about 150,000 clones, about 88% occurring once. The CDR3 is 14 residues long. The germline V gene encodes CDR1 SGHDT and CDR2 YYEEEE. Trimming shortened V by 2 bases and J by 2 bases, and 8 bases separated the two germline ends. The source material was peripheral blood. The chain employs TRBV5-6 and TRBJ1-3, with a possible D match to TRBD1 (5 bases). This clonotype originated in an older woman with COVID-19, enrolled during active disease. DNA for the CDR3: TGTGCCAGCAGCTTTTCAGGGCCTGGAAACACCATATATTTT. It is translated as CASSFSGPGNTIYF.